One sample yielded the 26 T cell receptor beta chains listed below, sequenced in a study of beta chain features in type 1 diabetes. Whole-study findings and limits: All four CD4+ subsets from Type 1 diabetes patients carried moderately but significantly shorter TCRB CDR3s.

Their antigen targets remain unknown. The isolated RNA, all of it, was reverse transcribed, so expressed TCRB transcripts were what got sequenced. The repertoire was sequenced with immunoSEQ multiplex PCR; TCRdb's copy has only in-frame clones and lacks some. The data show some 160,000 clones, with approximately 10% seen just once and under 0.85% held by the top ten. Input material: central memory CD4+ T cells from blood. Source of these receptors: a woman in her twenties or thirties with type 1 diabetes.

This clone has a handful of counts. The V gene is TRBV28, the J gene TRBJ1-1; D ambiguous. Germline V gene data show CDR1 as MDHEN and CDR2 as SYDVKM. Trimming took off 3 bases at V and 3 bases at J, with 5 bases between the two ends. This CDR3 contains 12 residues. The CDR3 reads CASSFQDTEAFF. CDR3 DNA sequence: TGTGCCAGCAGTTTTCAGGACACTGAAGCTTTCTTT.

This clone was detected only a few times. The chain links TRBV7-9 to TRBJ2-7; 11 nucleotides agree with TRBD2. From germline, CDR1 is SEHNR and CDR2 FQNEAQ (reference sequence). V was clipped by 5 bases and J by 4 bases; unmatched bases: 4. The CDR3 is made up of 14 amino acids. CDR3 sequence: CASSMTSGKYEQYF. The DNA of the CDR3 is TGTGCCAGCAGCATGACTAGCGGGAAATACGAGCAGTACTTC.

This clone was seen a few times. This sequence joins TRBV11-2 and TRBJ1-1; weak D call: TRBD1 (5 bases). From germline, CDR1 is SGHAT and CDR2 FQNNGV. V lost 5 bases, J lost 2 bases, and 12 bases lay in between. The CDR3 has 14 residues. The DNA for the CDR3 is TGTGCCAGCAGCACCACCGGGGGAAACACTGAAGCTTTCTTT. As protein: CASSTTGGNTEAFF.

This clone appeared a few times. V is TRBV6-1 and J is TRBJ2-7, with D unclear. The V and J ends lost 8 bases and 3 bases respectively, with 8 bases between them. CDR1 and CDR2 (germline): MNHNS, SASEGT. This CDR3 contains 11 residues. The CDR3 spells CASLSDYEQYF. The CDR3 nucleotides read TGTGCCAGCCTCTCAGACTACGAGCAGTACTTC.

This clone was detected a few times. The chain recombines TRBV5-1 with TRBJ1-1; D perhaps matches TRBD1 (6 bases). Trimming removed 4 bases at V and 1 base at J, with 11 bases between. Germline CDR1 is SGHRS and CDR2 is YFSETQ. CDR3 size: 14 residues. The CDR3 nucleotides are TGCGCCAGCAGCCCGGGACACGAGAACACTGAAGCTTTCTTT. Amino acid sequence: CASSPGHENTEAFF.

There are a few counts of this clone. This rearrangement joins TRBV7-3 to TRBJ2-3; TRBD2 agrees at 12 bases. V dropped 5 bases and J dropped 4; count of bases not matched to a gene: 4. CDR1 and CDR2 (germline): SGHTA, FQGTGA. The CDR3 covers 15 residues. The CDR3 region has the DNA TGTGCCAGCAGCCCGACTAGCGGGAGATCAGATACGCAGTATTTT. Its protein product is CASSPTSGRSDTQYF.

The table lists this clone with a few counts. The CDR3 protein is CSMNTEAFF. CDR3 DNA sequence: TGCAGCATGAACACTGAAGCTTTCTTT. V is TRBV20-1 and J is TRBJ1-1; D is unclear. The CDR3 contains 9 residues. CDR1 is DFQATT and CDR2 is SNEGSKA in the germline V gene (reference sequence).

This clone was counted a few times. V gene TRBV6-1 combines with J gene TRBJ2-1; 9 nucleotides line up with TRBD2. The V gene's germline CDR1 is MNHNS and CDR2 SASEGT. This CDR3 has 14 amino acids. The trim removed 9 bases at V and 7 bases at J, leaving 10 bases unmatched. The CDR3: CASTVAGVGNEQFF. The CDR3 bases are TGTGCCAGTACTGTAGCGGGAGTAGGAAATGAGCAGTTCTTC.

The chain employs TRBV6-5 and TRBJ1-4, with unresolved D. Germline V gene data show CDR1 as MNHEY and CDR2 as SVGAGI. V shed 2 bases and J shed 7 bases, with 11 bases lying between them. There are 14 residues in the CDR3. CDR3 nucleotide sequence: TGTGCCAGCAGTTACATCGGGGAAAGTGAAAAACTGTTTTTT. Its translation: CASSYIGESEKLFF.

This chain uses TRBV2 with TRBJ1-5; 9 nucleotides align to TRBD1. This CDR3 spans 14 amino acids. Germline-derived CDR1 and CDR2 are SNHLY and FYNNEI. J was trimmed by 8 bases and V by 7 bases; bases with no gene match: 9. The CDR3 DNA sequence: TGTGCCAGCACCAGGGGGACAGGGAGGAAGCCCCAGCATTTT. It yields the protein CASTRGTGRKPQHF. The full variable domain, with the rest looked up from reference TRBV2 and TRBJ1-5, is EPEVTQTPSHQVTQMGQEVILRCVPISNHLYFYWYRQILGQKVEFLVSFYNNEISEKSEIFDDQFSVERPDGSNFTLKIRSTKLEDSAMYFCASTRGTGRKPQHFGDGTRLSIL.

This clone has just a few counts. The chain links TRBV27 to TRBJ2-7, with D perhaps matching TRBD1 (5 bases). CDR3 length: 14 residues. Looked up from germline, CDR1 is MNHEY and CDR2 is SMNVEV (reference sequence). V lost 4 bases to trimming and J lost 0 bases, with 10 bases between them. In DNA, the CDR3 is TGTGCCAGCAGTTCGACAGTCGGCTCCTACGAGCAGTACTTC. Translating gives CASSSTVGSYEQYF.

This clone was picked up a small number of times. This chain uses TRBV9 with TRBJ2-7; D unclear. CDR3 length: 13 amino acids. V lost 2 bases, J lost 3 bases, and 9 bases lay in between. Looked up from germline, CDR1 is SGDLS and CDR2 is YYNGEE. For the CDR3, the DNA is TGTGCCAGCAGCGTTCAAGCTCACTACGAGCAGTACTTC. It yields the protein CASSVQAHYEQYF.

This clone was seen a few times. CDR3 DNA: TGTGCCTGGAGTAGGCCTGGGACAGTCTCCTACGAGCAGTACTTC. This translates into CAWSRPGTVSYEQYF. J is TRBJ2-7 and V is TRBV30, with TRBD1 matching over 7 bases. The CDR3 is 15 amino acids. Germline V gene data show CDR1 as GTSNPN and CDR2 as SVGIG (reference sequence). The ends lost 2 bases at V and 0 bases at J; junction bases unmatched: 7.

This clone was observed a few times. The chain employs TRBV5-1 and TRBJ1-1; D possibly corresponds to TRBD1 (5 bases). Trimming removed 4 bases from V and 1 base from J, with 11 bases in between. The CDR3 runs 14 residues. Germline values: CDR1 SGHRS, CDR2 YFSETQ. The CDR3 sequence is CASSQTASNTEAFF. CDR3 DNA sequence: TGCGCCAGCAGCCAGACAGCCTCGAACACTGAAGCTTTCTTT.

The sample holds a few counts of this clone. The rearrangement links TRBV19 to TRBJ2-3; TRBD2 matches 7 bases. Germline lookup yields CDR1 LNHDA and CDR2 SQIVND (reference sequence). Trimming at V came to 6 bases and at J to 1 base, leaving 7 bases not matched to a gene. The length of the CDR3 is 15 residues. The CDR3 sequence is CASSNLAGGTDTQYF. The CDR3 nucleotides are TGTGCCAGTAGCAACTTGGCGGGAGGCACAGATACGCAGTATTTT.

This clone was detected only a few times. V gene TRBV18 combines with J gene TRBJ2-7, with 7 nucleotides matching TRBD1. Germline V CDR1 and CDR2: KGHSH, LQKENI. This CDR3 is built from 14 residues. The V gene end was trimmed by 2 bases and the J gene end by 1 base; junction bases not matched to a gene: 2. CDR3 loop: CASSPVGQSYEQYF. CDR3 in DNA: TGTGCCAGCTCACCAGTGGGACAGTCCTACGAGCAGTACTTC. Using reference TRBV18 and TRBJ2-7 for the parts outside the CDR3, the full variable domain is NAGVMQNPRHLVRRRGQEARLRCSPMKGHSHVYWYRQLPEEGLKFMVYLQKENIIDESGMPKERFSAEFPKEGPSILRIQQVVRGDSAAYFCASSPVGQSYEQYFGPGTRLTVT.

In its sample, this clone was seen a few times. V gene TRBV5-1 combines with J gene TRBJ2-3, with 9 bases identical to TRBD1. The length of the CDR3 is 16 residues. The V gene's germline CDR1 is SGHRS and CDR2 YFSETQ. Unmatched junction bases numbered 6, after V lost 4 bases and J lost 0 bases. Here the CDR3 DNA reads TGCGCCAGCAGCAGGACAGGGGAGCGTAGCACAGATACGCAGTATTTT. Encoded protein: CASSRTGERSTDTQYF.

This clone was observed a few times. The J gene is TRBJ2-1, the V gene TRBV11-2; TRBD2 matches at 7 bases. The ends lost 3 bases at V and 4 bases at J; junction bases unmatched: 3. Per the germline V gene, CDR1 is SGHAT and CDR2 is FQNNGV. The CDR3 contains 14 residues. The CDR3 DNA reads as TGTGCCAGCAGCTTGAGCGGGGTTTACAATGAGCAGTTCTTC. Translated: CASSLSGVYNEQFF.

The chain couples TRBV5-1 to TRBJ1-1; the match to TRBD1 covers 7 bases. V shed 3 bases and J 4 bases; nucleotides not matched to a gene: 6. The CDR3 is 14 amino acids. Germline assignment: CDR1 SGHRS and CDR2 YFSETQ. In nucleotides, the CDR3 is TGCGCCAGCAGCTCCGGGACAGAAGGCACTGAAGCTTTCTTT. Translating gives CASSSGTEGTEAFF.

CDR3: CASSPRGAGDADTQYF. In nucleotides, the CDR3 is TGTGCCAGCTCACCGAGGGGAGCGGGAGACGCAGATACGCAGTATTTT. The chain has TRBV18 and TRBJ2-3; 8 bases map to TRBD2. The CDR3 extends over 16 amino acids. Germline V gene lookup returns CDR1 KGHSH and CDR2 LQKENI. V lost 3 bases and J lost 4; bases outside the gene matches: 9.

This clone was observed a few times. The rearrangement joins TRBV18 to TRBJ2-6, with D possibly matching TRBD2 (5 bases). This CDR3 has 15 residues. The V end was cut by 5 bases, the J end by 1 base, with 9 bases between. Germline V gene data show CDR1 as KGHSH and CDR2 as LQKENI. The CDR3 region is CASSADYSGANVLTF. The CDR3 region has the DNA TGTGCCAGCTCAGCAGACTATTCTGGGGCCAACGTCCTGACTTTC.

This CDR3 is CASSEGQGFSYEQYF. Written as DNA, the CDR3 is TGTGCCAGCTCAGAGGGACAGGGATTTTCCTACGAGCAGTACTTC. The rearrangement uses TRBV18 and TRBJ2-7, with 9 bases matching TRBD1. The J segment lost 1 base and the V segment lost 5 bases, leaving 6 bases of the junction unmatched. The germline gives CDR1 KGHSH, CDR2 LQKENI. The CDR3 spans 15 residues.

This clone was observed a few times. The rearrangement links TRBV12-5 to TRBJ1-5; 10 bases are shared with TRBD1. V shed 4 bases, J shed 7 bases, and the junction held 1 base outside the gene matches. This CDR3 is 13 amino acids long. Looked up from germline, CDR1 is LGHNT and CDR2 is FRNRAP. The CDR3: CASGWDRGQPQHF. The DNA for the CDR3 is TGTGCTAGTGGTTGGGACAGGGGACAGCCCCAGCATTTT.

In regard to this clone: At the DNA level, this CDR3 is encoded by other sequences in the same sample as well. CDR3 DNA sequence: TGTGCCAGCTCACGGCAGGGAAACACTGAAGCTTTCTTT. It specifies CASSRQGNTEAFF. V is TRBV18 and J is TRBJ1-1; tentatively, D is TRBD1 (5 bases). Trimming took 4 bases from V and 2 from J, leaving 8 bases between them. Germline V gives CDR1 KGHSH, CDR2 LQKENI. The CDR3 totals 13 residues.

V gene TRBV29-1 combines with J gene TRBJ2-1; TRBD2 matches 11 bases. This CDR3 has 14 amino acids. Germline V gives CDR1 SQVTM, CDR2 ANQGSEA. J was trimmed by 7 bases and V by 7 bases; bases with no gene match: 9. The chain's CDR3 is CSAEGLAGRNEQFF. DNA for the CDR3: TGCAGCGCCGAAGGACTAGCGGGCCGGAATGAGCAGTTCTTC.

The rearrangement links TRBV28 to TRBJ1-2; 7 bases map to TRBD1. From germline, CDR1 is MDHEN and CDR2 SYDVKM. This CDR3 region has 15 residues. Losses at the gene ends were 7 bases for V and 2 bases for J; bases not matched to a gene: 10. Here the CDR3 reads CASTPLGGQNYGYTF. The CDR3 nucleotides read TGTGCCAGCACCCCCCTGGGGGGACAGAACTATGGCTACACCTTC.